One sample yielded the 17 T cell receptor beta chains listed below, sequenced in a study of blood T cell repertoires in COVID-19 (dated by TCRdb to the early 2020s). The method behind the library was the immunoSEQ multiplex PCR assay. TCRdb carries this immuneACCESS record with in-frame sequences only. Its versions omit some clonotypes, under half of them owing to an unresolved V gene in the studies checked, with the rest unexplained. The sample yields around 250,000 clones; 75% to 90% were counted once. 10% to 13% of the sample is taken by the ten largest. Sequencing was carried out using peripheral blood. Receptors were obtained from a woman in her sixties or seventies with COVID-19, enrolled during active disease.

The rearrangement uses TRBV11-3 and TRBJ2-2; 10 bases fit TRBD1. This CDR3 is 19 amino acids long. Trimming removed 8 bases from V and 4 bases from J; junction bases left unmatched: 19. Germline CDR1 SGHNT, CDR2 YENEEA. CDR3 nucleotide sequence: TGTGCCAGCTTTAGGGCGGACAGGGGGAAATTTTCGGGCACCGGGGAGCTGTTTTTT. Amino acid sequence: CASFRADRGKFSGTGELFF.

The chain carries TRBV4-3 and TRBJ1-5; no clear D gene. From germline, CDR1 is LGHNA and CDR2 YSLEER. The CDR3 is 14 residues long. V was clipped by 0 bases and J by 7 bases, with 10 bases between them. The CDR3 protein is CASSQDPSGQPQHF. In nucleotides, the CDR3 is TGCGCCAGCAGCCAAGATCCATCGGGGCAGCCCCAGCATTTT.

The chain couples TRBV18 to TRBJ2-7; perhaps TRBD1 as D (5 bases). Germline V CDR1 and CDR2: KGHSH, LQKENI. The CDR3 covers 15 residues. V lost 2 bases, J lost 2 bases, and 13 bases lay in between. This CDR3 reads CASSPDPRATYEQYF. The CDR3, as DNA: TGTGCCAGCTCACCAGATCCCAGGGCTACCTACGAGCAGTACTTC. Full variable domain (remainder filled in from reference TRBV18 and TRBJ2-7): NAGVMQNPRHLVRRRGQEARLRCSPMKGHSHVYWYRQLPEEGLKFMVYLQKENIIDESGMPKERFSAEFPKEGPSILRIQQVVRGDSAAYFCASSPDPRATYEQYFGPGTRLTVT.

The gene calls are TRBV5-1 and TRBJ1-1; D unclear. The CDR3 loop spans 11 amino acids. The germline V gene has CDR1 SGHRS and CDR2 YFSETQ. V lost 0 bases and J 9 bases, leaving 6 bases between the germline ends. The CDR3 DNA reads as TGCGCCAGCAGCTTGGGGGAGAAAGCTTTCTTT. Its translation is CASSLGEKAFF. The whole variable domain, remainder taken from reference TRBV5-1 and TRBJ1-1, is KAGVTQTPRYLIKTRGQQVTLSCSPISGHRSVSWYQQTPGQGLQFLFEYFSETQRNKGNFPGRFSGRQFSNSRSEMNVSTLELGDSALYLCASSLGEKAFFGQGTRLTVV.

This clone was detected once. The CDR3: CASSPPWDRMIYGYTF. The CDR3 DNA follows: TGTGCCAGCAGCCCCCCGTGGGACAGGATGATCTATGGCTACACCTTC. The chain links TRBV6-6 to TRBJ1-2; the match to TRBD1 covers 8 bases. Germline CDR1 is MNHNY and CDR2 is SVGAGI (reference sequence). Trimming at V came to 6 bases and at J to 4 bases, leaving 13 bases not matched to a gene. This CDR3 is built from 16 residues.

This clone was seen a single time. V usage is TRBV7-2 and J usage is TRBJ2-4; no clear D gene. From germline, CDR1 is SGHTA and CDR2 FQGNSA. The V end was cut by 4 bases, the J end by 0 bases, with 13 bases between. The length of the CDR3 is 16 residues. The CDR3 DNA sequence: TGTGCCAGCAGCTCGCTTGTAGCTGTAGCCAAAAACATTCAGTACTTC. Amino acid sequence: CASSSLVAVAKNIQYF.

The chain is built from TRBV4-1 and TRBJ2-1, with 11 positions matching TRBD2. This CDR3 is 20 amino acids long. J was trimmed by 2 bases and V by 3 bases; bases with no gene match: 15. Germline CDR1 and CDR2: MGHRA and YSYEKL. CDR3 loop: CASSHPAGTSGPSPYNEQFF. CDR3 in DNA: TGCGCCAGCAGCCACCCGGCCGGGACTAGCGGACCCTCCCCCTACAATGAGCAGTTCTTC.

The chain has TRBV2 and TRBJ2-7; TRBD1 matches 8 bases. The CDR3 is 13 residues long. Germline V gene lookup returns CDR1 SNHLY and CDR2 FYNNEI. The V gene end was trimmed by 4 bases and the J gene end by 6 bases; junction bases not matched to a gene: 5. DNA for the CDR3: TGTGCCAGCAGTGGACAGGGGTCGGGCGAGCAGTACTTC. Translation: CASSGQGSGEQYF.

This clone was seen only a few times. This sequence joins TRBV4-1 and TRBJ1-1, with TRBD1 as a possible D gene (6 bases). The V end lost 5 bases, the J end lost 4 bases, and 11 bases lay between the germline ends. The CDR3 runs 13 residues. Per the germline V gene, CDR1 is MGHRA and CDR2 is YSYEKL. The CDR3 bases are TGCGCCAGCAGCTTTGACAGGATCACTGAAGCTTTCTTT. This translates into CASSFDRITEAFF.

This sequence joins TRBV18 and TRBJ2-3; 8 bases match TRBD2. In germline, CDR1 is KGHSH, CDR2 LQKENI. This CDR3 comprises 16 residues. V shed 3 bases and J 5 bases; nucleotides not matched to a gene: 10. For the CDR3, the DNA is TGTGCCAGCTCACCCCTCCCCAGCGGGAGTGAAGATACGCAGTATTTT. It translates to CASSPLPSGSEDTQYF.

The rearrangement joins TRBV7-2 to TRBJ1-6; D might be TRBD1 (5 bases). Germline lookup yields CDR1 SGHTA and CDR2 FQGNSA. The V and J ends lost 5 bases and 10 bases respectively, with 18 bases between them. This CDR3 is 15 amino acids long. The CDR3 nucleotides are TGTGCCAGCAGCCCCGCCACTGACAGTATCTCACCCCTCCACTTT. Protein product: CASSPATDSISPLHF.

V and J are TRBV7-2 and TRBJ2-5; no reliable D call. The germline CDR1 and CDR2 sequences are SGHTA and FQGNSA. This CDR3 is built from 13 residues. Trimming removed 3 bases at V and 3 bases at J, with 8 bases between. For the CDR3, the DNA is TGTGCCAGCAGCTTGAGTCGGGAAGAGACCCAGTACTTC. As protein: CASSLSREETQYF.

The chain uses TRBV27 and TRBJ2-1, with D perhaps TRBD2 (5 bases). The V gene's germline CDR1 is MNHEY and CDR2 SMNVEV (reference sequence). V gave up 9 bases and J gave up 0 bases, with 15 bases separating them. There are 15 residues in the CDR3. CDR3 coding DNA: TGTGCCAGTGGGCCAGCGGATAGCTCCTACAATGAGCAGTTCTTC. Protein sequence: CASGPADSSYNEQFF.

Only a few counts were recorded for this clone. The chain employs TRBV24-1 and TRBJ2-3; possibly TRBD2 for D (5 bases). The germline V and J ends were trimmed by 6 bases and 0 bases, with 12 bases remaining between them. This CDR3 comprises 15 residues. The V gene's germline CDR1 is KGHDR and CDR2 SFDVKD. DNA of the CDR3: TGTGCCACCAGTCCAGCGGACTCTAGCACAGATACGCAGTATTTT. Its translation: CATSPADSSTDTQYF.

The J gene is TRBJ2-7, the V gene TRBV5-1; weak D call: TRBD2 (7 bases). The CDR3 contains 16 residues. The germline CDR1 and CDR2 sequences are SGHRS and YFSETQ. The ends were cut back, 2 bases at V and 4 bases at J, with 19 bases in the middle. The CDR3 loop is CASSFLGAGAGYEQYF. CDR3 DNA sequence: TGCGCCAGCAGCTTCCTAGGGGCGGGGGCCGGATACGAGCAGTACTTC.

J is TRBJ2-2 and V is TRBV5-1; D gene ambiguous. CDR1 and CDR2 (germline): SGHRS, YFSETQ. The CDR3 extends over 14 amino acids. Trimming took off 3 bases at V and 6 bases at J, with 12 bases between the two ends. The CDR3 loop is CASSSIGEAGELFF. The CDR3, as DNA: TGCGCCAGCAGCTCAATAGGAGAGGCCGGGGAGCTGTTTTTT.

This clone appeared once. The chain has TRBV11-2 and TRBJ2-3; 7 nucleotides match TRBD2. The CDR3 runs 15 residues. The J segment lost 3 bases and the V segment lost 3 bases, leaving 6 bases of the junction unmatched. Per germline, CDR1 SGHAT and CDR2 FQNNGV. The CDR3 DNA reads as TGTGCCAGCAGCTTCGGCGCGGGAGCGACAGATACGCAGTATTTT. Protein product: CASSFGAGATDTQYF.